This TCR beta chain was captured by sequencing in a study of shared T cell receptors in the human thymus. The CDR3 covers 18 residues. Germline V gene data show CDR1 as GTSNPN and CDR2 as SVGIG (reference sequence). J was trimmed by 0 bases and V by 3 bases; bases with no gene match: 11. This clone was seen only a few times. Sequenced by immunoSEQ multiplex PCR; TCRdb stores in-frame clones only, minus some. The profile shows hundreds of thousands of clones, around 87% of them singletons. These same data were also listed under a study on human thymus T cells. From that report: Corrective surgery for congenital heart defects was being performed on the healthy Finnish infants who served as donors. There were highly overlapping thymic repertoires among unrelated individuals, as related research reported.

This chain links TRBV30 with TRBJ2-2, with 9 bases identical to TRBD2. The receptor comes from a boy in the first two years of life with a congenital heart defect. Sample: thymocytes. As DNA, the CDR3 is TGTGCCTGGAGCTCTTCCCCGACTAGCGGCCCGAACACCGGGGAGCTGTTTTTT. This codes for CAWSSSPTSGPNTGELFF.